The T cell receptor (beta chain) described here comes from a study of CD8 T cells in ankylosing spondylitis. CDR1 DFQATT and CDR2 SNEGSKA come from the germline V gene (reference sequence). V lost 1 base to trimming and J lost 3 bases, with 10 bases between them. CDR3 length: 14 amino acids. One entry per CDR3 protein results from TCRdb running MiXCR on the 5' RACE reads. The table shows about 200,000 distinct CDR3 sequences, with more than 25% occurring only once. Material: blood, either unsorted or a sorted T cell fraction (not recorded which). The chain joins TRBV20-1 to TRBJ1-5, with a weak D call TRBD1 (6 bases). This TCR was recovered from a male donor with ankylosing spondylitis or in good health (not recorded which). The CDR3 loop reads CSARGRTANQPQHF. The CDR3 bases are TGCAGTGCTAGAGGCCGGACAGCCAATCAGCCCCAGCATTTT.